Following are 32 T cell receptor beta chains from one sample sequenced in a study of T cell repertoires in cytomegalovirus infection. TCRdb analysed the reads with MiXCR anew, one entry per CDR3 protein. The sample lists some 180,000 distinct CDR3 sequences; roughly 19% were seen once. Sequencing was performed on PBMCs. The receptors shown here come from a human donor in good health (CMV status not recorded). Some clones in this sample may be carry-over from other donors' samples.

This clonotype occurred a few times. This chain links TRBV19 with TRBJ1-5; no firm D call. Trimming took off 3 bases at V and 3 bases at J, with 9 bases between the two ends. This CDR3 comprises 14 residues. Germline assignment: CDR1 LNHDA and CDR2 SQIVND (reference sequence). The CDR3 region is CASSIGRLNQPQHF. The CDR3 region has the DNA TGTGCCAGTAGTATCGGGCGGCTCAATCAGCCCCAGCATTTT.

This clonotype showed up many times. This chain links TRBV12-3 or TRBV12-4 with TRBJ2-1; 12 nucleotides line up with TRBD2. The CDR3 spans 15 residues. Trimming took 5 bases from V and 9 from J; bases not matched to a gene: 8. CDR3 in amino acids: CASSGGLAGSGEQFF. CDR3 bases: TGTGCCAGCAGTGGTGGACTAGCGGGATCCGGTGAGCAGTTCTTC.

In the case of this clonotype: This sequence may be a read error, since a much larger clone differs from it by one base. The V and J genes are TRBV19 and TRBJ1-2, with D hard to call. Germline loops: CDR1 LNHDA, CDR2 SQIVND (reference sequence). Trimming left V 6 bases short and J 4 bases short, with 15 bases between. There are 14 residues in the CDR3. Written as DNA, the CDR3 is TGTGCCAGTAGCTTCGAGGGAAACAGCTATGGCTACACCTTC. It specifies CASSFEGNSYGYTF.

This clonotype was found many times. V usage is TRBV7-8 and J usage is TRBJ2-1; 11 bases align to TRBD1. This CDR3 is 14 amino acids long. Germline V gives CDR1 SGHVS, CDR2 FQNEAQ. Trimming at V came to 4 bases and at J to 6 bases, leaving 2 bases not matched to a gene. CDR3 DNA: TGTGCCAGCAGCTCAGGGACAGGGGGCAATGAGCAGTTCTTC. This translates into CASSSGTGGNEQFF. Looking up the rest from reference TRBV7-8 and TRBJ2-1 gives the full variable domain: GAGVSQSPRYKVAKRGQDVALRCDPISGHVSLFWYQQALGQGPEFLTYFQNEAQLDKSGLPSDRFFAERPEGSVSTLKIQRTQQEDSAVYLCASSSGTGGNEQFFGPGTRLTVL.

The chain is built from TRBV28 and TRBJ1-4; TRBD1 might be the D (5 bases). Germline-derived CDR1 and CDR2 are MDHEN and SYDVKM. CDR3 length equals 14 residues. V dropped 9 bases and J dropped 8 bases, with 19 bases sitting between them. The CDR3 here is CASGGGLSLEKLFF. CDR3 DNA: TGTGCCAGTGGGGGGGGACTTAGTCTGGAAAAACTGTTTTTT.

The chain recombines TRBV7-9 with TRBJ2-1, with D unresolved. This CDR3 comprises 13 residues. Germline CDR1 and CDR2: SEHNR and FQNEAQ (reference sequence). V lost 0 bases and J lost 10, with 10 bases in between. The CDR3: CASSLASRWEQFF. In nucleotides, the CDR3 is TGTGCCAGCAGCTTAGCGTCACGATGGGAGCAGTTCTTC.

This clonotype was detected ten times or more. The chain couples TRBV11-2 to TRBJ2-2; D ambiguous. The CDR3 runs 13 residues. The germline V gene has CDR1 SGHAT and CDR2 FQNNGV. Trimming left V 0 bases short and J 6 bases short, with 5 bases between. CDR3 sequence reads: CASSLDPAGELFF. CDR3 coding DNA: TGTGCCAGCAGCTTAGATCCCGCCGGGGAGCTGTTTTTT. Using reference TRBV11-2 and TRBJ2-2 for the parts outside the CDR3, the full variable domain is EAGVAQSPRYKIIEKRQSVAFWCNPISGHATLYWYQQILGQGPKLLIQFQNNGVVDDSQLPKDRFSAERLKGVDSTLKIQPAKLEDSAVYLCASSLDPAGELFFGEGSRLTVL.

CDR3 sequence (DNA): TGTGCCAGCAGCTCAGCTACAAGACTAGGGGAGACCCAGTACTTC. Protein product: CASSSATRLGETQYF. The chain is built from TRBV7-2 and TRBJ2-5; a weak D match, TRBD2 (6 bases). The CDR3 has 15 amino acids. Per the germline V gene, CDR1 is SGHTA and CDR2 is FQGNSA. Trimming pared 4 bases from V and 5 bases from J, leaving 17 bases between.

This clonotype showed up just a few times. This chain connects TRBV7-3 to TRBJ2-1; 9 bases align to TRBD1. Trimming took 5 bases from V and 6 from J; bases not matched to a gene: 8. This CDR3 contains 15 residues. Germline CDR1 is SGHTA and CDR2 is FQGTGA. The CDR3 sequence is CASSLHWGQGNEQFF. CDR3 nucleotides: TGTGCCAGCAGCCTCCACTGGGGACAGGGCAATGAGCAGTTCTTC. The whole variable domain, filled in from reference TRBV7-3 and TRBJ2-1, reads GAGVSQTPSNKVTEKGKYVELRCDPISGHTALYWYRQSLGQGPEFLIYFQGTGAADDSGLPNDRFFAVRPEGSVSTLKIQRTERGDSAVYLCASSLHWGQGNEQFFGPGTRLTVL.

This clonotype was observed once. J is TRBJ2-7 and V is TRBV6-1; 7 bases line up with TRBD1. The CDR3 length is 14 residues. J lost 0 bases, V lost 8 bases, and 7 bases had no gene match. Germline CDR1 and CDR2: MNHNS and SASEGT. CDR3 region: CASQTGVPSYEQYF. CDR3 nucleotides: TGTGCCAGCCAAACAGGGGTTCCCTCCTACGAGCAGTACTTC.

This clonotype showed up just a few times. The CDR3 nucleotides are TGTGCCAGCAGGGCGTTAAAGACACCGAACACTGAAGCTTTCTTT. It codes for CASRALKTPNTEAFF. The gene calls are TRBV2 and TRBJ1-1; D ambiguous. V was clipped by 6 bases and J by 1 base, with 15 bases between them. This CDR3 region has 15 residues. The V gene's germline CDR1 is SNHLY and CDR2 FYNNEI.

This clonotype was picked up a small number of times. The V and J genes are TRBV29-1 and TRBJ2-1; a possible D gene is TRBD2 (6 bases). Germline-derived CDR1 and CDR2 are SQVTM and ANQGSEA. This CDR3 contains 12 residues. The V end lost 2 bases, the J end lost 8 bases, and 10 bases lay between the germline ends. The CDR3 DNA reads as TGCAGCGTTGAATCTCCGGGGGATGAGCAGTTCTTC. It is translated as CSVESPGDEQFF.

This clonotype was observed a handful of times. The rearrangement links TRBV7-9 to TRBJ2-5; the match to TRBD1 covers 10 bases. From germline, CDR1 is SEHNR and CDR2 FQNEAQ (reference sequence). V was clipped by 5 bases and J by 4 bases; unmatched bases: 10. The CDR3 consists of 16 residues. The CDR3 bases are TGTGCCAGCAGCCATTCCGGGACAGGGGCGAGAGAGACCCAGTACTTC. Its translation is CASSHSGTGARETQYF. The whole variable domain, filled in from reference TRBV7-9 and TRBJ2-5, reads DTGVSQNPRHKITKRGQNVTFRCDPISEHNRLYWYRQTLGQGPEFLTYFQNEAQLEKSRLLSDRFSAERPKGSFSTLEIQRTEQGDSAMYLCASSHSGTGARETQYFGPGTRLLVL.

This clonotype was seen at least ten times. V and J are TRBV7-8 and TRBJ2-1; TRBD2 matches at 8 bases. Losses at the gene ends were 5 bases for V and 2 bases for J; bases not matched to a gene: 5. This CDR3 has 15 amino acids. Germline values: CDR1 SGHVS, CDR2 FQNEAQ. CDR3 coding DNA: TGTGCCAGCAGCAAGGGACTAGGGCCCTACAATGAGCAGTTCTTC. Translation: CASSKGLGPYNEQFF.

The J gene is TRBJ2-3, the V gene TRBV4-1, with a weak D call TRBD2 (6 bases). V was pared by 6 bases and J by 2 bases, with 18 bases between. The CDR3 runs 16 residues. Germline V gene sequence: CDR1 MGHRA, CDR2 YSYEKL. The CDR3 DNA follows: TGCGCCAGCAGGATGGGGCTGGGAGGACCCACAGATACGCAGTATTTT. As protein: CASRMGLGGPTDTQYF.

The V and J genes are TRBV4-1 and TRBJ2-7; perhaps TRBD2 as D (5 bases). V lost 1 base and J lost 3, with 13 bases in between. Per the germline V gene, CDR1 is MGHRA and CDR2 is YSYEKL. The CDR3 consists of 15 residues. The DNA of the CDR3 is TGCGCCAGCAGCCAAGGAGACCTAGCAGACTACGAGCAGTACTTC. It codes for CASSQGDLADYEQYF.

This clonotype has at least ten counts. The rearrangement links TRBV7-8 to TRBJ2-1, with 9 positions matching TRBD1. After removal of 5 bases from V and 7 bases from J, the junction contained 3 bases not matched to a gene. The CDR3 consists of 13 residues. From germline, CDR1 is SGHVS and CDR2 FQNEAQ. The CDR3 reads CASSVDRGNEQFF. In DNA form, the CDR3 reads TGTGCCAGCAGCGTTGACAGGGGGAATGAGCAGTTCTTC.

CDR3 sequence reads: CSVEFTTETQYF. In DNA, the CDR3 is TGCAGCGTTGAATTTACTACGGAGACCCAGTACTTC. The chain is built from TRBV29-1 and TRBJ2-5; D remains unclear. Deletions cut 2 bases from V and 5 bases from J, with 9 bases between. This CDR3 is built from 12 residues. Germline V gene data show CDR1 as SQVTM and CDR2 as ANQGSEA.

The gene calls are TRBV20-1 and TRBJ1-2; D gene uncertain. In germline, CDR1 is DFQATT, CDR2 SNEGSKA (reference sequence). The CDR3 sequence is 13 residues long. Trimming stripped 3 bases from V and 4 bases from J, with 12 bases between. CDR3 sequence reads: CSASWPPGYGYTF. CDR3 DNA: TGCAGTGCTAGTTGGCCCCCGGGCTATGGCTACACCTTC.

The chain joins TRBV20-1 to TRBJ2-2; 7 bases align to TRBD1. This CDR3 has 16 residues. The V gene's germline CDR1 is DFQATT and CDR2 SNEGSKA (reference sequence). Germline trimming cut 2 bases from V and 1 base from J; bases unmatched to any gene: 7. The CDR3 region has the DNA TGCAGTGCTAGACCCGCCGGGACAGTGAACACCGGGGAGCTGTTTTTT. Amino acid sequence: CSARPAGTVNTGELFF.

This clonotype was seen at least ten times. The chain uses TRBV7-8 and TRBJ2-1; D unresolved. Germline V CDR1 and CDR2: SGHVS, FQNEAQ. V shed 1 base and J shed 4 bases, with 14 bases lying between them. The CDR3 sequence is 16 residues long. Written as DNA, the CDR3 is TGTGCCAGCAGCTTAGGAGCTGTCGGGCTATACAATGAGCAGTTCTTC. Amino acids: CASSLGAVGLYNEQFF.

The DNA of the CDR3 is TGTGCCACTGCCTTAGGGGGGAACACTGAAGCTTTCTTT. Translation: CATALGGNTEAFF. V is TRBV6-8 and J is TRBJ1-1; D perhaps matches TRBD1 (6 bases). Germline CDR1 reads MNHGY; CDR2 reads SAAAGT. Trimming took 10 bases from V and 1 from J, leaving 13 bases between them. The CDR3 sequence is 13 residues long.

This clonotype has ten or more counts. The chain recombines TRBV5-5 with TRBJ2-1; the match to TRBD2 covers 11 bases. Germline CDR1 is SGHKS and CDR2 is YYEKEE (reference sequence). The CDR3 totals 15 residues. Germline trimming cut 4 bases from V and 6 bases from J; bases unmatched to any gene: 6. CDR3 residues: CASSILAGAPNEQFF. DNA of the CDR3: TGTGCCAGCAGCATACTAGCGGGGGCCCCCAATGAGCAGTTCTTC. Full variable domain (rest looked up from reference TRBV5-5 and TRBJ2-1): DAGVTQSPTHLIKTRGQQVTLRCSPISGHKSVSWYQQVLGQGPQFIFQYYEKEERGRGNFPDRFSARQFPNYSSELNVNALLLGDSALYLCASSILAGAPNEQFFGPGTRLTVL.

Only a few counts were recorded for this clonotype. CDR3 loop: CASRVQGFQPVGQPQHF. The DNA for the CDR3 is TGTGCCAGCAGGGTCCAGGGGTTCCAGCCGGTAGGTCAGCCCCAGCATTTT. This chain connects TRBV28 to TRBJ1-5, with a weak D call TRBD1 (6 bases). Germline assignment: CDR1 MDHEN and CDR2 SYDVKM. Trimming left V 6 bases short and J 6 bases short, with 24 bases between. This CDR3 is built from 17 residues.

This clonotype came up a few times. CDR3 loop: CASSLDFGDIRNIQYF. For the CDR3, the DNA is TGTGCCAGCAGTCTGGACTTCGGTGATATTAGAAACATTCAGTACTTC. The chain couples TRBV12-3 or TRBV12-4 to TRBJ2-4; D is perhaps TRBD2 (5 bases). Trimming pared 5 bases from V and 6 bases from J, leaving 20 bases between. CDR3 length equals 16 residues.

This clonotype turned up a few times. This sequence joins TRBV7-6 and TRBJ1-1; D gene unclear. Looked up from germline, CDR1 is SGHVS and CDR2 is FNYEAQ. Deletions cut 2 bases from V and 1 base from J, with 11 bases between. This CDR3 comprises 15 residues. In DNA, the CDR3 is TGTGCCAGCAGCTTATACACAGCTAGGAACACTGAAGCTTTCTTT. Encoded protein: CASSLYTARNTEAFF.

The chain links TRBV23-1 to TRBJ2-7, with TRBD2 as a possible D gene (5 bases). TRBV23-1 carries the ORF label, with uncertain function. The CDR3 is 10 amino acids. V lost 8 bases and J 7 bases, leaving 9 bases between the germline ends. The CDR3 is CASPPGEQYF. The CDR3 DNA reads as TGCGCCAGCCCCCCGGGGGAGCAGTACTTC.

The chain joins TRBV2 to TRBJ1-6, with unresolved D. Per the germline V gene, CDR1 is SNHLY and CDR2 is FYNNEI. V was clipped by 8 bases and J by 5 bases, with 10 bases between them. This CDR3 contains 13 residues. The CDR3 nucleotides are TGTGCCAGCCGCGGACGGAATAATTCACCCCTCCACTTT. Amino acids: CASRGRNNSPLHF.

As regards this clonotype: An end of the junction differs from the germline gene, which may be a read error. The chain carries TRBV5-4 and TRBJ2-5; TRBD2 is a possible D gene (6 bases). There are 14 residues in the CDR3. Germline V gene sequence: CDR1 SGHNT, CDR2 YYREEE (reference sequence). DNA for the CDR3: TGTGCCAGCAGTTTGGCTGGGAGGCAAGAGACCCAGTACTTC. This gives the protein CASSLAGRQETQYF.

The table lists this clonotype with a few counts. V and J are TRBV28 and TRBJ1-2; possible D gene TRBD1, 6 bases. V lost 6 bases, J lost 8 bases, and 22 bases lay in between. The germline V gene encodes CDR1 MDHEN and CDR2 SYDVKM. The CDR3 covers 15 residues. The DNA of the CDR3 is TGTGCCAGCAGGACAACGGGGGGCGCGAGTCCGGGCTACACCTTC. Protein sequence: CASRTTGGASPGYTF.

In this sample, this clonotype turned up many times. The chain links TRBV7-2 to TRBJ2-1; 12 bases match TRBD2. This CDR3 is built from 19 residues. V lost 5 bases to trimming and J lost 10 bases; unmatched junction nucleotides: 21. Germline CDR1 and CDR2: SGHTA and FQGNSA. In nucleotides, the CDR3 is TGTGCCAGCAGCACCTGGGAGGGCCTGTGGACTAGCGGGATCGACGAGCAGTTCTTC. Its translation is CASSTWEGLWTSGIDEQFF. Complete variable domain (other parts from reference TRBV7-2 and TRBJ2-1): GAGVSQSPSNKVTEKGKDVELRCDPISGHTALYWYRQSLGQGLEFLIYFQGNSAPDKSGLPSDRFSAERTGGSVSTLTIQRTQQEDSAVYLCASSTWEGLWTSGIDEQFFGPGTRLTVL.

The J gene is TRBJ1-1, the V gene TRBV20-1; D gene uncertain. V lost 5 bases and J 4 bases, leaving 14 bases between the germline ends. The CDR3 runs 13 residues. Germline lookup yields CDR1 DFQATT and CDR2 SNEGSKA (reference sequence). CDR3 loop: CSAWTSGLTEAFF. The CDR3 region has the DNA TGCAGTGCTTGGACCAGTGGCCTCACTGAAGCTTTCTTT.